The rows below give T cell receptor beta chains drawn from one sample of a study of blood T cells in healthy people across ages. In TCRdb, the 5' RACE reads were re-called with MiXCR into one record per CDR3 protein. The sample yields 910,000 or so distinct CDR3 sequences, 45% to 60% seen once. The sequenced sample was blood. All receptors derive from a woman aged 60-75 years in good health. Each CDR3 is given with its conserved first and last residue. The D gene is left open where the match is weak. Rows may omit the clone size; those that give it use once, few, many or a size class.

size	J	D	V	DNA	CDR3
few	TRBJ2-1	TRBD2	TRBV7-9	TGTGCCAGCACCCCATGGACTAGCGGCTACAATGAGCAGTTCTTC	CASTPWTSGYNEQFF
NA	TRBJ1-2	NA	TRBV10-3	TGTGCCATCAGTGAGTCGCACGAGGGCTACTATGGCTACACCTTC	CAISESHEGYYGYTF
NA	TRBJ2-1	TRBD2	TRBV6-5	TGTGCCACCACTCGCGGGAGGGCCGTATACAATGAGCAGTTCTTC	CATTRGRAVYNEQFF
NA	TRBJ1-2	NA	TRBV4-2	TGTGCCAGCAGCCCCTTCCACCTTCACGACTATGGCTACACCTTC	CASSPFHLHDYGYTF
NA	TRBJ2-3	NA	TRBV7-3	TGTGCCAGCAGCTTGGGGCGGTCCCGCACAGATACGCAGTATTTT	CASSLGRSRTDTQYF
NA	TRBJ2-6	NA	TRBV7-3	TGTGCCAGCAGCATGCTCAGCTCTGGGGCCAACGTCCTGACTTTC	CASSMLSSGANVLTF
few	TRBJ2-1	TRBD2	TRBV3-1	TGTGCCAGCAGCCAAGTTTCTGGGACTAGCGGGATTGCTGAGCAGTTCTTC	CASSQVSGTSGIAEQFF
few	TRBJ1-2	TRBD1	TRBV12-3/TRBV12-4	TGTGCCAGCAGCCGCAAGGGGACAGGGGCTTATGGCTACACCTTC	CASSRKGTGAYGYTF
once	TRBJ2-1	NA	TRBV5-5	TGTGCCAGCAGCTTCGGCTATTACAATGAGCAGTTCTTC	CASSFGYYNEQFF
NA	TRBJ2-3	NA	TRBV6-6	TGTGCCAGCAGAGCGTGGGAGGATACGCAGTATTTT	CASRAWEDTQYF
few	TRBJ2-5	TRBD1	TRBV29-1	TGCAGCGTAGAGGACAGGATAGGGGAGACCCAGTACTTC	CSVEDRIGETQYF
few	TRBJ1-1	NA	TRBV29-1	TGCAGCGTTGCATGGGTGGGCCTTGACACTGAAGCTTTCTTT	CSVAWVGLDTEAFF
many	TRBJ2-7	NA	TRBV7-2	TGTGCCAGCAGCTTAGCTGCCTACGAGCAGTACTTC	CASSLAAYEQYF
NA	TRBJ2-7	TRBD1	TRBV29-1	TGCAGCATCACGGGACAGGGTAGTTACGAGCAGTACTTC	CSITGQGSYEQYF
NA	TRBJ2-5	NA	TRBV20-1	TGCAGTGCTAGAAGTGGTGCGGCCTTCCAAGAGACCCAGTACTTC	CSARSGAAFQETQYF
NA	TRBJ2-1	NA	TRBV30	TGTGCCTGGAAGAATTTAGGACCCTACAATGAGCAGTTCTTC	CAWKNLGPYNEQFF
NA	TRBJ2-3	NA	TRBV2	TGTGCCAGCAAGGGCGAGGGGTTCACAGATACGCAGTATTTT	CASKGEGFTDTQYF
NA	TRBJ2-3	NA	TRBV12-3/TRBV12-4	TGTGCCAGCAGTTTTGAAGGGGCGGCTATAGATGATACGCAGTATTTT	CASSFEGAAIDDTQYF
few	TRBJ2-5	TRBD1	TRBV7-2	TGTGCCAGCAGCTTAACCCGGGACAGAGAGAAAAAGTACTTC	CASSLTRDREKKYF
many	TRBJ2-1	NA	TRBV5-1	TGCGCCAGCAGCCCCGGCAGTTCCTACAATGAGCAGTTCTTC	CASSPGSSYNEQFF
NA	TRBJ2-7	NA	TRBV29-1	TGCAGCGTTGAGGTCGGGAGAGGGTCCTACGAGCAGTACTTC	CSVEVGRGSYEQYF
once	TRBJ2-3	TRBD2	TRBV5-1	TGCGCCAGCAGCTTACGAGCGGGAGAAAAGGCAGATACGCAGTATTTT	CASSLRAGEKADTQYF
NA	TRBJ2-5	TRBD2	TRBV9	TGTGCCAGCAGCGCAAAGACTAGCGGAACCCCAGGGGCCCAGTACTTC	CASSAKTSGTPGAQYF
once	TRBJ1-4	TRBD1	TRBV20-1	TGCAGTGCTATACGACAGGGGGCTAATGAAAAACTGTTTTTT	CSAIRQGANEKLFF
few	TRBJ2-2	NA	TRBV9	TGTGCCAGCAGCCATACTAACACCGGGGAGCTGTTTTTT	CASSHTNTGELFF
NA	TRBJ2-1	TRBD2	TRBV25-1	TGTGCCAGCAGTGAATTAGGGACCTCTAGCGGGAAGGAGGGTGAGCAGTTCTTC	CASSELGTSSGKEGEQFF
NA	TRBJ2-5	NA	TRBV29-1	TGCAGCGTTTTGGGTAGGGAAGGGAAGCGGAACAATGAGCAGTACTTC	CSVLGREGKRNNEQYF
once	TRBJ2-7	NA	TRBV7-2	TGTGCCAGCAGCTTCGTTAGCGGAAGCTCCTACGAGCAGTACTTC	CASSFVSGSSYEQYF
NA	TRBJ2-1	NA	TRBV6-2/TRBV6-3	TGTGCCAGCAAGTCGGGAGTGGCTGAGCAGTTCTTC	CASKSGVAEQFF
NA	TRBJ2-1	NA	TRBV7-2	TGTGCCAGCAGCTTAGCAGGGACTCTATCTCGGCCTGGCAATGAGCAGTTCTTC	CASSLAGTLSRPGNEQFF
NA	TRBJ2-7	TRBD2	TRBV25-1	TGTGCCAGCAGTGACCGGGCTAGCGGGTACGAGCAGTACTTC	CASSDRASGYEQYF
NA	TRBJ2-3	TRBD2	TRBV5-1	TGCGCCAGCAGCTTGGGATCTAGCGGGAGCCCAGGTACGCAGTATTTT	CASSLGSSGSPGTQYF
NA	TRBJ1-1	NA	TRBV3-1	TGTGCCAGCAGCCAACTACCTTTGGGCGGCACTGAAGCTTTCTTT	CASSQLPLGGTEAFF
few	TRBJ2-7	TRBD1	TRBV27	TGTGCCAGCAGAAATAACAGGGGTTACGAGCAGTACTTC	CASRNNRGYEQYF
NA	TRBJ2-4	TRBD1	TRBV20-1	TGCAGTGCTGCTACAGGGGCCACGCAAAACATTCAGTACTTC	CSAATGATQNIQYF
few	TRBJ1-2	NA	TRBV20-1	TGCAGTGCTAGACTAAGCACGGATGGCTATGGCTACACCTTC	CSARLSTDGYGYTF
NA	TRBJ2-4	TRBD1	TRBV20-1	TGCAGTGCAAGAATCGACAGGGTGGCCAAAAACATTCAGTACTTC	CSARIDRVAKNIQYF
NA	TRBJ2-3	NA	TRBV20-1	TGCAGTGCTCTCAAGGCAGATACGCAGTATTTT	CSALKADTQYF
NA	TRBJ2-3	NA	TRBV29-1	TGCAGCGCAACACCCTCCACAGATGCGCAGTATTTT	CSATPSTDAQYF
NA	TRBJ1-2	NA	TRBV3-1	TGTGCCAGCAGCCACGGGGCCTATGGCTACACCTTC	CASSHGAYGYTF
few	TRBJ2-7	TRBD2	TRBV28	TGTGCCAGCAGTCCGGGACTAGCGGGAGCGGTTTTCGAGCAGTACTTC	CASSPGLAGAVFEQYF
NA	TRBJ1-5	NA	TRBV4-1	TGCGCCAGCAGCCAGGCAGAGAATCAGCCCCAGCATTTT	CASSQAENQPQHF
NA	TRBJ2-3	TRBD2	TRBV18	TGTGCCAGCTCACCAGGCCGAGCGGGAGCCCCCACAGATACCCAGTATTTT	CASSPGRAGAPTDTQYF